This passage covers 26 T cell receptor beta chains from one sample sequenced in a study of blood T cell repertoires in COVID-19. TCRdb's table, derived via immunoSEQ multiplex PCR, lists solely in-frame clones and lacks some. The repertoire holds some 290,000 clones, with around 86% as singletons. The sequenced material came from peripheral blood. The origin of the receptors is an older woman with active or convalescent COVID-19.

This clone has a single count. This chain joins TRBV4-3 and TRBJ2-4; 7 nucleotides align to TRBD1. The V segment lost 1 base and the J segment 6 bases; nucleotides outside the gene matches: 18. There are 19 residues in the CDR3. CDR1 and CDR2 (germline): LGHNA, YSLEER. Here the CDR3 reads CASSQALTSLGTALNIQYF. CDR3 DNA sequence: TGCGCCAGCAGCCAAGCTTTGACCTCACTCGGGACAGCTCTAAACATTCAGTACTTC.

The CDR3 region is CASSQYRAASYEQYF. CDR3 nucleotide sequence: TGCGCCAGCAGCCAGTACAGGGCCGCCTCCTACGAGCAGTACTTC. This chain links TRBV4-1 with TRBJ2-7, with a tentative D call TRBD1 (6 bases). Germline assignment: CDR1 MGHRA and CDR2 YSYEKL. The CDR3 contains 15 residues. Between the trimmed V and J ends, which lost 3 bases and 0 bases, there was a span of 12 bases.

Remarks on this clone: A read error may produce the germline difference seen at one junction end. CDR3 bases: TGTGCCAGCAGGGACAGGGTTGGCATCCTCTTT. It encodes CASRDRVGILF. The chain has TRBV25-1 and TRBJ1-1; 8 bases match TRBD1. This CDR3 is 11 amino acids long. Looked up from germline, CDR1 is MGHDK and CDR2 is SYGVNS.

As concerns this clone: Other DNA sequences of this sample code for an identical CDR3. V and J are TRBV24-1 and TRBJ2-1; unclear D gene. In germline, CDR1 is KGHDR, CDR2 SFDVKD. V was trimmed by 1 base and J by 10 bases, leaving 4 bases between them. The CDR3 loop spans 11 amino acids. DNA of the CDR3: TGTGCCACCAGTGATTTACAGGAGCAGTTCTTC. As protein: CATSDLQEQFF.

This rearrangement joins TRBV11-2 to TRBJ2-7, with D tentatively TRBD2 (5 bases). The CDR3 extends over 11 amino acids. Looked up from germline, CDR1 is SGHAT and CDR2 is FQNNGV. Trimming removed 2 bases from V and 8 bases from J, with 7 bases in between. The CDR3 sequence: CASSLIGKQYF. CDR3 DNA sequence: TGTGCCAGCAGCTTAATCGGGAAGCAGTACTTC. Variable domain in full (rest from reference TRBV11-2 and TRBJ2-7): EAGVAQSPRYKIIEKRQSVAFWCNPISGHATLYWYQQILGQGPKLLIQFQNNGVVDDSQLPKDRFSAERLKGVDSTLKIQPAKLEDSAVYLCASSLIGKQYFGPGTRLTVT.

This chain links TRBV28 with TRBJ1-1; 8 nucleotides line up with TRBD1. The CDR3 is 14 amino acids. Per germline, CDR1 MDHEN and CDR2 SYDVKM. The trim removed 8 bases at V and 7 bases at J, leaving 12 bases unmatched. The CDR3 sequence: CASLRGGQVGEAFF. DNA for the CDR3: TGTGCCAGCCTTAGGGGGGGACAGGTGGGTGAAGCTTTCTTT.

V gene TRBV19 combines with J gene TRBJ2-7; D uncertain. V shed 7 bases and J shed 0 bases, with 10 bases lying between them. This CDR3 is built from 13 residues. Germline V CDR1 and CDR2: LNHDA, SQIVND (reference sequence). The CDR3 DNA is TGTGCCAGTAAGTCGATCAGCTCCTACGAGCAGTACTTC. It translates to CASKSISSYEQYF. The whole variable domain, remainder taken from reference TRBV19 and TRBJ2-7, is DGGITQSPKYLFRKEGQNVTLSCEQNLNHDAMYWYRQDPGQGLRLIYYSQIVNDFQKGDIAEGYSVSREKKESFPLTVTSAQKNPTAFYLCASKSISSYEQYFGPGTRLTVT.

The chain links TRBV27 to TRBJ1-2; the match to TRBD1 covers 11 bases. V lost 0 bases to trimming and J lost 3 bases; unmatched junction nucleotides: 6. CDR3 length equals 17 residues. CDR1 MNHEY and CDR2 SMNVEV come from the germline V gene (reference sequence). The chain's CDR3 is CASSLSGDRGLDYGYTF. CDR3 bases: TGTGCCAGCAGTTTATCAGGGGACAGGGGGTTAGACTATGGCTACACCTTC.

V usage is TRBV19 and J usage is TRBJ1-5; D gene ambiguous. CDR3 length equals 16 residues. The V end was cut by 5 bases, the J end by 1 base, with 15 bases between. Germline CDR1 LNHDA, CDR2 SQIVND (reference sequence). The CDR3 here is CASSSLRGRSNQPQHF. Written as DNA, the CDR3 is TGTGCCAGTAGTTCACTTCGGGGTAGGAGCAATCAGCCCCAGCATTTT.

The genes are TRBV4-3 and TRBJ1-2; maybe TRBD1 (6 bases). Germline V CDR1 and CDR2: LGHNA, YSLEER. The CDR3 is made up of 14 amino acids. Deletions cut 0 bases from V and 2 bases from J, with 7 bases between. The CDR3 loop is CASSQDDRNYGYTF. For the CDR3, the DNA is TGCGCCAGCAGCCAAGATGACAGGAACTATGGCTACACCTTC.

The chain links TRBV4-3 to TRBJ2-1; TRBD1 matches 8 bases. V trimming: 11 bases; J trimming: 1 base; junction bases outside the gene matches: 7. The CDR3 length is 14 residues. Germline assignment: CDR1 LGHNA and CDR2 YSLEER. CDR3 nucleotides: TGCGCCTCCAGAAGGGACAGGTCCTACAATGAGCAGTTCTTC. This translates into CASRRDRSYNEQFF.

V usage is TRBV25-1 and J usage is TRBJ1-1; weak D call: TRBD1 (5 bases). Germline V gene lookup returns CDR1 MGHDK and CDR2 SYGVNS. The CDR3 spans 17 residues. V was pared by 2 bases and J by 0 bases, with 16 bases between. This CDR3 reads CASSERGGEPMNTEAFF. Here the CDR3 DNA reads TGTGCCAGCAGTGAACGGGGAGGGGAACCTATGAACACTGAAGCTTTCTTT.

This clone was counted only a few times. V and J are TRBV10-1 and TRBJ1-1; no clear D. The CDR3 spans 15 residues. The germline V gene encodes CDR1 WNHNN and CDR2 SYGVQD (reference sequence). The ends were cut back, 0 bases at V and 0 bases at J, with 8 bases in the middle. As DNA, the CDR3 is TGCGCCAGCAGTGAGTCCCCAGGCATGAACACTGAAGCTTTCTTT. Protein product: CASSESPGMNTEAFF.

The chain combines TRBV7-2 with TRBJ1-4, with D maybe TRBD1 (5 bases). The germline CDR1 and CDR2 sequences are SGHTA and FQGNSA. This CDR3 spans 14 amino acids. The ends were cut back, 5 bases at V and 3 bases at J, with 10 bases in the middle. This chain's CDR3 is CASSPREANEKLFF. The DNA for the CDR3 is TGTGCCAGCAGCCCCAGGGAGGCTAATGAAAAACTGTTTTTT.

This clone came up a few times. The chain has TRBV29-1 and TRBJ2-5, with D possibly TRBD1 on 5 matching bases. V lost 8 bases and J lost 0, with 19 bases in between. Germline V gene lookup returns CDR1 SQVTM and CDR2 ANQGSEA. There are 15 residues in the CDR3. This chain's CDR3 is CSLTSGRDYQETQYF. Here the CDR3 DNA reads TGCAGCCTTACTTCGGGCAGGGATTACCAAGAGACCCAGTACTTC.

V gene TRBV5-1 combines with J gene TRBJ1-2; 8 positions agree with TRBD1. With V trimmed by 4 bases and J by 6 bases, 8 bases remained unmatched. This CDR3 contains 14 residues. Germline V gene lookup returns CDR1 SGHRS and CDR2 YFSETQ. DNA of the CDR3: TGCGCCAGCAGCAATGGACAGGGAGCGAATGGCTACACCTTC. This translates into CASSNGQGANGYTF.

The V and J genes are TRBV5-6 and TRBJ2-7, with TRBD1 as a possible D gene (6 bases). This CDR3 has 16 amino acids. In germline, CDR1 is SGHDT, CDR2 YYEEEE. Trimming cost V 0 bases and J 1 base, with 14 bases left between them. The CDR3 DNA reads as TGTGCCAGCAGCTTGGAGTGGACAGAGAGGTCCTACGAGCAGTACTTC. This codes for CASSLEWTERSYEQYF.

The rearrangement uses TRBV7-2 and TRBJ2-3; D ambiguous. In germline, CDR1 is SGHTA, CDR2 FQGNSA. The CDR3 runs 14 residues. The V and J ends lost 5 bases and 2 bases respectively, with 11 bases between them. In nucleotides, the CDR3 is TGTGCCAGCAGCCTTCGGCGGTCCACAGATACGCAGTATTTT. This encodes CASSLRRSTDTQYF.

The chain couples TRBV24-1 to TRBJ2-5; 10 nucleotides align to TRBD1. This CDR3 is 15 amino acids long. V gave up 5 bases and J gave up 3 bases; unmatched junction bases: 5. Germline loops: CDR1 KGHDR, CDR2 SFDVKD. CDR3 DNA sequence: TGTGCCACCAGTGGTTCCGGACAGGGGGAAGAGACCCAGTACTTC. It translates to CATSGSGQGEETQYF.

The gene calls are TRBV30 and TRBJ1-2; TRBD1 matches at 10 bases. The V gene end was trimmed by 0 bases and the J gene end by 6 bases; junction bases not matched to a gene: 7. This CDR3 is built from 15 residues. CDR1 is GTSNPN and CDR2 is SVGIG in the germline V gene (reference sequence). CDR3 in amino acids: CAWSVGQGRGNGYTF. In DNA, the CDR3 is TGTGCCTGGAGTGTGGGACAGGGGCGAGGGAATGGCTACACCTTC. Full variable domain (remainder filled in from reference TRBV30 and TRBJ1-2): SQTIHQWPATLVQPVGSPLSLECTVEGTSNPNLYWYRQAAGRGLQLLFYSVGIGQISSEVPQNLSASRPQDRQFILSSKKLLLSDSGFYLCAWSVGQGRGNGYTFGSGTRLTVV.

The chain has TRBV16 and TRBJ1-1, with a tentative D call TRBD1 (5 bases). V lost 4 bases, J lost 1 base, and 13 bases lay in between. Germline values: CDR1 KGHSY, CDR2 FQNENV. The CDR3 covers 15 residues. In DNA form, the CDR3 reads TGTGCCAGCAGCCCCCTAGGGGTGCCGAACACTGAAGCTTTCTTT. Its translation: CASSPLGVPNTEAFF.

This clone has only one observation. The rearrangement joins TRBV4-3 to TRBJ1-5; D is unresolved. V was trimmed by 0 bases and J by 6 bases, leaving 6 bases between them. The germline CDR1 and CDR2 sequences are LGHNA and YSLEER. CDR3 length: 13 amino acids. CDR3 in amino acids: CASSQDSGQPQHF. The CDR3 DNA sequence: TGCGCCAGCAGCCAAGATTCGGGTCAGCCCCAGCATTTT.

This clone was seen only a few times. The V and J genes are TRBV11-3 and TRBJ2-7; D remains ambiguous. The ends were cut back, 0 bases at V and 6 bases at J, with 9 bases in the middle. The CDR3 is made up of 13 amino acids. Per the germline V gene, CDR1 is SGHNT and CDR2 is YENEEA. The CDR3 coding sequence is TGTGCCAGCAGCTTAGACCAGGTCTCCGAGCAGTACTTC. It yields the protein CASSLDQVSEQYF.

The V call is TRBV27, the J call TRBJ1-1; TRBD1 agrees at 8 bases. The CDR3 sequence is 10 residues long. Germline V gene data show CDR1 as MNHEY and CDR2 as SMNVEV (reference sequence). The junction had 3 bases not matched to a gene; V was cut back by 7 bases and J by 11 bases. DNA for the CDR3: TGTGCCAGCAACAGGGGGGGGGCTTTCTTT. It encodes CASNRGGAFF.

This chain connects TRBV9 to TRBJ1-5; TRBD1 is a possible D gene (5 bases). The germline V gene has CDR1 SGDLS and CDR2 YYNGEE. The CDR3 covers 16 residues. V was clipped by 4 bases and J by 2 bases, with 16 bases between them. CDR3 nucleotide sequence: TGTGCCAGCAGCCCCCATCCCCAGACAGGCAATCAGCCCCAGCATTTT. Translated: CASSPHPQTGNQPQHF.

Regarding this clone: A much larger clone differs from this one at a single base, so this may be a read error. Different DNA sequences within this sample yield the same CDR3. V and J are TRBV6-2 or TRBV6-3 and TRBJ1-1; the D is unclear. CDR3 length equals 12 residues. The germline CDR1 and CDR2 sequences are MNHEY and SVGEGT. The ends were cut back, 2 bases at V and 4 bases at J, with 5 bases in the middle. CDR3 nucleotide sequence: TGTGCCAGCAGTTACACGGGCACTGAAGCTTTCTTT. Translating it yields CASSYTGTEAFF.